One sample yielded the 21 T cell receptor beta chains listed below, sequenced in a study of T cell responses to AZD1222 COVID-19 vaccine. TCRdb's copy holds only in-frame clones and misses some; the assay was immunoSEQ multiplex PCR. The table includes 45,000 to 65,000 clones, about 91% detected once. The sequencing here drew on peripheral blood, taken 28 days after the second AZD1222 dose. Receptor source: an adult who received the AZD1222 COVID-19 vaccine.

The CDR3 DNA reads as TGCAGCGTTCTCCTCGCGGAGACGAGGGAGACCCAGTACTTC. This codes for CSVLLAETRETQYF. The V gene is TRBV29-1, the J gene TRBJ2-5, with no clear D. The V end lost 5 bases, the J end lost 5 bases, and 18 bases lay between the germline ends. This CDR3 is 14 amino acids long. In germline, CDR1 is SQVTM, CDR2 ANQGSEA.

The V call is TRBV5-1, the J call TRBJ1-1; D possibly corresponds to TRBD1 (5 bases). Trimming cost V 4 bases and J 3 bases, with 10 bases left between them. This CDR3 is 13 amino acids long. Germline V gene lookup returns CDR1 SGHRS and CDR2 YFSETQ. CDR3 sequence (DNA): TGCGCCAGCAGCAGGGTGGGGGACACTGAAGCTTTCTTT. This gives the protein CASSRVGDTEAFF.

This CDR3 reads CAWSYVNEQFF. The CDR3 DNA sequence: TGTGCCTGGAGTTATGTAAATGAGCAGTTCTTC. This rearrangement joins TRBV30 to TRBJ2-1; the D is unclear. Germline-derived CDR1 and CDR2 are GTSNPN and SVGIG (reference sequence). Trimming took off 2 bases at V and 7 bases at J, with 6 bases between the two ends. The CDR3 sequence is 11 residues long.

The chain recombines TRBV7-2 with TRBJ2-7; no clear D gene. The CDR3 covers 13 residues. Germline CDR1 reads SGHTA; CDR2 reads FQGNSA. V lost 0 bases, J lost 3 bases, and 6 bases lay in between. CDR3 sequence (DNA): TGTGCCAGCAGCTTAGCGGGCGGCTACGAGCAGTACTTC. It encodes CASSLAGGYEQYF.

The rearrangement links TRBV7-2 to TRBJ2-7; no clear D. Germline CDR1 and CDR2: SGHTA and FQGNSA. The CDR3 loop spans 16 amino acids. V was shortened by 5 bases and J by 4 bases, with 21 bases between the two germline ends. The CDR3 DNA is TGTGCCAGCAGCCTGGTTTCTCGACGCGAGTCTTACGAGCAGTACTTC. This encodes CASSLVSRRESYEQYF. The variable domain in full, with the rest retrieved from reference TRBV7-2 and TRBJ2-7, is GAGVSQSPSNKVTEKGKDVELRCDPISGHTALYWYRQSLGQGLEFLIYFQGNSAPDKSGLPSDRFSAERTGGSVSTLTIQRTQQEDSAVYLCASSLVSRRESYEQYFGPGTRLTVT.

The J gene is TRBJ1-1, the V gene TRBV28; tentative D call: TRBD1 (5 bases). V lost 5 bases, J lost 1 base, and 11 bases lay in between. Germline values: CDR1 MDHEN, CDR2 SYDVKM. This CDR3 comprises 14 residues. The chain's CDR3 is CASSNTGTNTEAFF. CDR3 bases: TGTGCCAGCAGTAATACCGGGACGAACACTGAAGCTTTCTTT.

In DNA, the CDR3 is TGCAGTGCGCGAGCGGGAGGGGGGCAGTTCTTC. Protein sequence: CSARAGGGQFF. This sequence joins TRBV20-1 and TRBJ2-1, with 10 bases that match TRBD2. The germline V gene has CDR1 DFQATT and CDR2 SNEGSKA (reference sequence). V lost 6 bases and J lost 12; bases outside the gene matches: 5. This CDR3 has 11 residues.

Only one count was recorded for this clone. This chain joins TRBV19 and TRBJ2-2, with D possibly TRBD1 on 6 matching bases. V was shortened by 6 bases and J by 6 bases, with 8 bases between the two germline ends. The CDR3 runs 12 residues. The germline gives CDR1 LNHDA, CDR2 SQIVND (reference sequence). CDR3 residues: CASSPGAGELFF. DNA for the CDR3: TGTGCCAGTAGCCCAGGGGCCGGGGAGCTGTTTTTT.

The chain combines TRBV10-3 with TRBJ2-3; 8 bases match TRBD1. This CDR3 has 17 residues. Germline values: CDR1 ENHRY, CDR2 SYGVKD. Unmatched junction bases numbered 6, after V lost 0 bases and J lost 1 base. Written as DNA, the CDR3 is TGTGCCATCAGTGAGTCGTGGCAGGGGGCTGGCACAGATACGCAGTATTTT. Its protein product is CAISESWQGAGTDTQYF.

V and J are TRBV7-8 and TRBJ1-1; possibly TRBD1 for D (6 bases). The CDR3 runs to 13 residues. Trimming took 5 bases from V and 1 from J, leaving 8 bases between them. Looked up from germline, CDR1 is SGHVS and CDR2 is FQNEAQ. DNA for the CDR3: TGTGCCAGCAGCCTGACAGGGAACACTGAAGCTTTCTTT. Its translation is CASSLTGNTEAFF.

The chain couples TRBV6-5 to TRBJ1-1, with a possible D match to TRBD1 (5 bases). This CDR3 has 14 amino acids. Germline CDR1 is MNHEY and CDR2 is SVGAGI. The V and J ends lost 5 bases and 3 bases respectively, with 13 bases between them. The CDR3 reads CASSRGRRDTEAFF. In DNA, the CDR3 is TGTGCCAGCAGTAGGGGCAGGAGGGACACTGAAGCTTTCTTT.

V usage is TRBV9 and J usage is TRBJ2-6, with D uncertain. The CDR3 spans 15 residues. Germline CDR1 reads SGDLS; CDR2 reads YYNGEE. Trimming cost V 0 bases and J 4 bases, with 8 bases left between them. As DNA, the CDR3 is TGTGCCAGCAGCGTAGGGGCTCTGGGGGCCAACGTCCTGACTTTC. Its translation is CASSVGALGANVLTF.

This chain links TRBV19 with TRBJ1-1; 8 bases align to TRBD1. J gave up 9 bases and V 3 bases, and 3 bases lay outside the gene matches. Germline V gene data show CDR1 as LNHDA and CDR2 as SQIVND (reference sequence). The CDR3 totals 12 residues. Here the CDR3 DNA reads TGTGCCAGTAGTATTGACAGGGGAAAAGCTTTCTTT. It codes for CASSIDRGKAFF.

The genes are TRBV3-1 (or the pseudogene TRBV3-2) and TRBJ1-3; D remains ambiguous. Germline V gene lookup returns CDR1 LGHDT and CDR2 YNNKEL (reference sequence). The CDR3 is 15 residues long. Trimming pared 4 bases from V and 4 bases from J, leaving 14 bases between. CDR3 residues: CASSLGSGGGNTIYF. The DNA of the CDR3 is TGTGCCAGCAGCCTCGGATCGGGTGGCGGAAACACCATATATTTT.

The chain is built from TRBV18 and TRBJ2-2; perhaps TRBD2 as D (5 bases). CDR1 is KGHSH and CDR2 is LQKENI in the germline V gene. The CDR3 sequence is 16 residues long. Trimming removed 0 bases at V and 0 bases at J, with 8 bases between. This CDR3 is CASSPPLLANTGELFF. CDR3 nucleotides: TGTGCCAGCTCACCACCGTTACTAGCGAACACCGGGGAGCTGTTTTTT. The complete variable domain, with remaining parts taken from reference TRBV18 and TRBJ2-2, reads NAGVMQNPRHLVRRRGQEARLRCSPMKGHSHVYWYRQLPEEGLKFMVYLQKENIIDESGMPKERFSAEFPKEGPSILRIQQVVRGDSAAYFCASSPPLLANTGELFFGEGSRLTVL.

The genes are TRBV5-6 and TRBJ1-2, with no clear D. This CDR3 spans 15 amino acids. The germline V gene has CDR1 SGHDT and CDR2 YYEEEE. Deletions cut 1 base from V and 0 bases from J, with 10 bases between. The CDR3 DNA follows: TGTGCCAGCAGCTTGTACGCAGGCACTAACTATGGCTACACCTTC. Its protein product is CASSLYAGTNYGYTF.

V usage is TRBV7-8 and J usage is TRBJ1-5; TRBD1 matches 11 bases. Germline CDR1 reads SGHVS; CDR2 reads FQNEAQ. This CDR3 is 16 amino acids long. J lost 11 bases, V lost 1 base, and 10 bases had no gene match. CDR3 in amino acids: CASSLGPGQGATAQHF. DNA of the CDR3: TGTGCCAGCAGCTTAGGGCCCGGACAGGGGGCGACGGCCCAGCATTTT.

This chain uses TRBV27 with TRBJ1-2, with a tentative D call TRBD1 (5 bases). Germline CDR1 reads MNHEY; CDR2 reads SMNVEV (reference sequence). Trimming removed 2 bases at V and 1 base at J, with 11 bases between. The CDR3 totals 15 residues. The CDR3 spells CASSLRGKSNYGYTF. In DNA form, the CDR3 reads TGTGCCAGCAGTTTAAGGGGAAAGAGTAACTATGGCTACACCTTC.

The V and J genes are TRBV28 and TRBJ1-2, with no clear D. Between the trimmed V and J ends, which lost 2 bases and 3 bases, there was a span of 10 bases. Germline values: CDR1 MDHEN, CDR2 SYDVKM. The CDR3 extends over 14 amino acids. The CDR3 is CASSLPQTHYGYTF. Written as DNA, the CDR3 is TGTGCCAGCAGTTTACCGCAGACGCACTATGGCTACACCTTC.

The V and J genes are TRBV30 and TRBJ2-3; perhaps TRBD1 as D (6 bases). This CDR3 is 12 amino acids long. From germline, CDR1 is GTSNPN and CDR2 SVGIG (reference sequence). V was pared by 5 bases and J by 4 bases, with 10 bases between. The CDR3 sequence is CAWADRADTQYF. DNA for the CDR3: TGTGCCTGGGCGGACAGAGCAGATACGCAGTATTTT.

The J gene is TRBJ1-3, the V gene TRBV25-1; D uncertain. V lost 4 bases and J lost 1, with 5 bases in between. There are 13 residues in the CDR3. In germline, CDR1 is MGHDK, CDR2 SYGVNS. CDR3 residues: CASSGGSGNTIYF. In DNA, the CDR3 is TGTGCCAGCAGTGGAGGTTCTGGAAACACCATATATTTT.